This note documents a single T cell receptor beta chain sequence. V gave up 1 base and J gave up 4 bases, with 7 bases separating them. Per germline, CDR1 SGHNT and CDR2 YENEEA. The CDR3 runs 14 residues. This specimen comes from a study of fetal regulatory T cell absence and autoimmunity. Sequencing used immunoSEQ multiplex PCR; TCRdb keeps in-frame clones, though not all of them. This repertoire shows some 44,000 clones, about four fifths found once; its top ten account for 0.35% to 0.5%. This chain uses TRBV11-3 with TRBJ1-4; D is perhaps TRBD1 (6 bases). Source material: cord blood. This receptor was identified in a newborn boy with IPEX syndrome. The CDR3 DNA reads as TGTGCCAGCAGCTTAGTAGGGGGTAATGAAAAACTGTTTTTT. Translating it yields CASSLVGGNEKLFF.